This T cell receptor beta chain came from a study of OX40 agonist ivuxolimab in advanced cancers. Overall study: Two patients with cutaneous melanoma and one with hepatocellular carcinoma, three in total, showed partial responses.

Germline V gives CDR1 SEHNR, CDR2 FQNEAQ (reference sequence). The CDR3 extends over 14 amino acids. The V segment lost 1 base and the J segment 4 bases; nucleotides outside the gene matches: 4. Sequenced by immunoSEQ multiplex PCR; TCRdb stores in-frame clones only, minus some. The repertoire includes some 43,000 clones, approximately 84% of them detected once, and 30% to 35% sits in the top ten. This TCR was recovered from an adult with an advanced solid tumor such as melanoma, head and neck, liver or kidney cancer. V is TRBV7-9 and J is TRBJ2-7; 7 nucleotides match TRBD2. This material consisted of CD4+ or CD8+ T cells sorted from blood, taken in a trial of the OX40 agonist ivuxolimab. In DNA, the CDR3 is TGTGCCAGCAGCTTAGGCGGGAGTGAATACGAGCAGTACTTC. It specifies CASSLGGSEYEQYF.